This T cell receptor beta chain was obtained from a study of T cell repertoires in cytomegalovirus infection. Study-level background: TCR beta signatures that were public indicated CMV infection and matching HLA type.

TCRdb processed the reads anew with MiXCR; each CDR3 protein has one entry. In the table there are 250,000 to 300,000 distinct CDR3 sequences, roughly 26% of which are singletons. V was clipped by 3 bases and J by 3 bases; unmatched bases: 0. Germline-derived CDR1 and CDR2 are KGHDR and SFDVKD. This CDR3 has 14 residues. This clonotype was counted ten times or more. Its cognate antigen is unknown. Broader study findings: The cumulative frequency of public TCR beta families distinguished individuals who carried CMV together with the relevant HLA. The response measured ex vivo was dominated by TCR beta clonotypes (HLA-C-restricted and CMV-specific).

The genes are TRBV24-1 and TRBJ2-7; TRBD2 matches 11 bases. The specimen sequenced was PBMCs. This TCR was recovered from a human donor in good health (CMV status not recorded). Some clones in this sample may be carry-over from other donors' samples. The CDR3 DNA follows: TGTGCCACCAGTGATGGGACTAGCGGCTACGAGCAGTACTTC. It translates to CATSDGTSGYEQYF.